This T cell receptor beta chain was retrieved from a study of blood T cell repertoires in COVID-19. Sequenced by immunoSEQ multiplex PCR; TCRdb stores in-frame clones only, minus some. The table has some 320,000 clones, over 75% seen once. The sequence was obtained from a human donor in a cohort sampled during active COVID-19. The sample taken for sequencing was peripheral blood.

As DNA, the CDR3 is TGCGCCAGCAGCTCAAACCAAGAGACCCAGTACTTC. Translating it yields CASSSNQETQYF. J is TRBJ2-5 and V is TRBV5-1; D is uncertain. Germline assignment: CDR1 SGHRS and CDR2 YFSETQ. V was shortened by 3 bases and J by 0 bases, with 3 bases between the two germline ends. The CDR3 length is 12 residues.